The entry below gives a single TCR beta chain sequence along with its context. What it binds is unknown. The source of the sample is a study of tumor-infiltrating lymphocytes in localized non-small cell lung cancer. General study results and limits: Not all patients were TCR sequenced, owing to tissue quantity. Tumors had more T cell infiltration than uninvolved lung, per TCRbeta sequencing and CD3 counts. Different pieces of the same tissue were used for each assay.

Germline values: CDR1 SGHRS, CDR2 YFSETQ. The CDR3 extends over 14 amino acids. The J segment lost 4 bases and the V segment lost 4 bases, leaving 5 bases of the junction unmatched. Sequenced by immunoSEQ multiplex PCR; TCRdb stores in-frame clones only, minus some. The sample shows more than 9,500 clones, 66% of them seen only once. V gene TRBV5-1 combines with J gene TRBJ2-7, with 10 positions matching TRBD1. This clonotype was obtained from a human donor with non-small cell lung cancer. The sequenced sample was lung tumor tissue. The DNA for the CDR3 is TGCGCCAGCAGCCCAGGACAGGGGGGTTACGAGCAGTACTTC. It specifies CASSPGQGGYEQYF.